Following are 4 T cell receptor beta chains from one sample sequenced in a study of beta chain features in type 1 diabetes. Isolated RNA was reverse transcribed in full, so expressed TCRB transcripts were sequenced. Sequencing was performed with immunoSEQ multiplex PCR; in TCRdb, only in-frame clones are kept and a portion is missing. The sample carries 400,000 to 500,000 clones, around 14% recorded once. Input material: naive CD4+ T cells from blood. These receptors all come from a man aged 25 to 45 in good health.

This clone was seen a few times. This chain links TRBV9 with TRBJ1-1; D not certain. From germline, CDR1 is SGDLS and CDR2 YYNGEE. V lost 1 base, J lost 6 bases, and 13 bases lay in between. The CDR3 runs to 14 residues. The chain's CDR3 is CASSVTLDVAEAFF. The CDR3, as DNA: TGTGCCAGCAGCGTAACTCTGGACGTCGCTGAAGCTTTCTTT.

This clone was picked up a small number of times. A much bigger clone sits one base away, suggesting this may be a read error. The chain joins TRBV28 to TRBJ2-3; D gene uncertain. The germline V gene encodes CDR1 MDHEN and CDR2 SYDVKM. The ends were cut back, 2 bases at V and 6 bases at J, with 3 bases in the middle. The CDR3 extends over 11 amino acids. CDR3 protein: CASSLEDTQYF. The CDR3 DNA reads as TGTGCCAGCAGTTTAGAGGATACGCAGTATTTT.

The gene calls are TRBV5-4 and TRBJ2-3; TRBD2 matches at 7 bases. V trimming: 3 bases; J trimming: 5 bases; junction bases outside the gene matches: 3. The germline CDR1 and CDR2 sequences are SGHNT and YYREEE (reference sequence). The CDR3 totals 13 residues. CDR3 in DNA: TGTGCCAGCAGCTGGCCGGGGGGAGATACGCAGTATTTT. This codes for CASSWPGGDTQYF.

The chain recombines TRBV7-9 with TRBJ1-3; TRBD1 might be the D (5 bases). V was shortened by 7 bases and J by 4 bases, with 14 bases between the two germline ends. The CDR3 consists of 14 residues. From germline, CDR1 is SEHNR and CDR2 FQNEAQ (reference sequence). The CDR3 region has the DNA TGTGCCAGCACCTCGATGGGGCCGGGAAACACCATATATTTT. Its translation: CASTSMGPGNTIYF.